This is a list of T cell receptor beta chains from one sample in a study of technical replicates of blood from a handful of donors. Assay: immunoSEQ multiplex PCR; the TCRdb copy retains only in-frame clones and omits some. There are 95,000 or so clones in the sample; roughly 96% occur only once, and about 0.37% lies in the top ten. Input material: T cells isolated from PBMCs. The receptors were sampled from a human donor in good health. Both conserved end residues are part of each CDR3. The D gene is left open where the match is weak. The listing skips clone size in some rows; elsewhere it reads once, few, many or a size class.

-	TRBV19	TRBJ1-4	-	CASSTLTGAFYEKLFF	TGTGCCAGTAGTACCCTGACAGGCGCATTTTATGAAAAACTGTTTTTT
TRBD1	TRBV7-2	TRBJ1-5	-	CASSSRTGFYSNQPQHF	TGTGCCAGCAGCTCCCGGACAGGATTTTATAGCAATCAGCCCCAGCATTTT
TRBD1	TRBV28	TRBJ1-2	-	CASFGQGYGYTF	TGTGCCAGTTTCGGACAGGGTTATGGCTACACCTTC
TRBD1	TRBV5-4	TRBJ1-2	-	CASSFVPGQGPYGYTF	TGTGCCAGCAGCTTTGTCCCGGGACAGGGGCCGTATGGCTACACCTTC
-	TRBV11-2	TRBJ2-1	-	CASSLALRGYNEQFF	TGTGCCAGCAGCTTAGCCCTAAGGGGGTACAATGAGCAGTTCTTC
-	TRBV30	TRBJ2-7	-	CACLDRDIYYEQYF	TGTGCCTGTCTGGACCGGGACATCTACTACGAGCAGTACTTC
-	TRBV27	TRBJ1-2	once	CASLSPDGYTF	TGTGCCAGTCTTTCTCCCGATGGCTACACCTTC
-	TRBV27	TRBJ2-1	-	CASSRLEYNEQFF	TGTGCCAGCAGTAGACTAGAGTACAATGAGCAGTTCTTC
-	TRBV27	TRBJ1-5	-	CASSAGVLNQPQHF	TGTGCCAGCAGCGCAGGGGTTCTCAATCAGCCCCAGCATTTT
-	TRBV2	TRBJ2-3	-	CASSVGVTTTDTQYF	TGTGCCAGCAGTGTGGGAGTAACGACCACAGATACGCAGTATTTT
TRBD2	TRBV9	TRBJ2-7	-	CASSVGGRGYEQYF	TGTGCCAGCAGCGTAGGGGGGAGGGGCTACGAGCAGTACTTC
-	TRBV9	TRBJ2-3	-	CASSGGGGLSTDTQYF	TGTGCCAGCAGCGGTGGGGGCGGGCTCTCCACAGATACGCAGTATTTT
TRBD1	TRBV2	TRBJ1-5	-	CASHRDRGVGSNQPQHF	TGTGCCAGCCACCGGGACAGGGGAGTAGGTAGCAATCAGCCCCAGCATTTT
-	TRBV7-2	TRBJ2-5	-	CASSPPGRGPHQYF	TGTGCCAGCAGCCCACCCGGGCGGGGGCCCCATCAGTACTTC
-	TRBV6-5	TRBJ1-5	-	CASSTGTGGQPQHF	TGTGCCAGCAGTACAGGGACCGGTGGGCAGCCCCAGCATTTT
-	TRBV13	TRBJ2-3	-	CASSLISSGDTQYF	TGTGCCAGCAGCTTAATAAGTTCGGGAGATACGCAGTATTTT
-	TRBV9	TRBJ2-4	-	CASSAAPYSKNIQYF	TGTGCCAGCAGCGCCGCCCCATACAGTAAAAACATTCAGTACTTC
-	TRBV6-6	TRBJ1-5	-	CASSYEGSPQPQHF	TGTGCCAGCAGTTACGAGGGCAGCCCACAGCCCCAGCATTTT
-	TRBV19	TRBJ2-1	-	CASSLTSYNEQFF	TGTGCCAGTAGTTTAACTAGCTACAATGAGCAGTTCTTC
TRBD2	TRBV4-2	TRBJ2-2	-	CASSQGGLAADTGELFF	TGTGCCAGCAGCCAAGGGGGACTAGCAGCGGACACCGGGGAGCTGTTTTTT
TRBD1	TRBV5-1	TRBJ2-3	-	CASSFWDRAIDTQYF	TGCGCCAGCAGCTTCTGGGACAGGGCTATAGATACGCAGTATTTT
TRBD1	TRBV13	TRBJ2-7	-	CASSLGGGQGAGDEQYF	TGTGCCAGCAGCTTAGGCGGGGGACAGGGGGCCGGCGACGAGCAGTACTTC
-	TRBV18	TRBJ1-1	-	CASSPTSGETEAFF	TGTGCCAGCTCACCCACTTCAGGGGAGACTGAAGCTTTCTTT
TRBD2	TRBV5-4	TRBJ2-2	-	CASSRTSGRGTGELFF	TGTGCCAGCAGTCGGACTAGCGGGAGGGGGACCGGGGAGCTGTTTTTT
TRBD1	TRBV2	TRBJ1-1	-	CASVRDRGMNTEAFF	TGTGCCAGCGTCCGGGACAGGGGTATGAACACTGAAGCTTTCTTT
TRBD2	TRBV28	TRBJ2-7	-	CASSLVAGGSYEQYF	TGTGCCAGCAGTCTTGTAGCGGGAGGCTCCTACGAGCAGTACTTC
-	TRBV6-1	TRBJ1-5	once	CASTPWGGNQPQHF	TGTGCCAGTACTCCCTGGGGAGGAAATCAGCCCCAGCATTTT
TRBD2	TRBV7-9	TRBJ2-2	once	CASSRGTSGRAGELFF	TGTGCCAGCAGCCGAGGGACTAGCGGGAGGGCCGGGGAGCTGTTTTTT